This record concerns one TCR beta chain sequence. Its antigen is as yet unknown. For the second PCR, which ran for about 6 to 11 cycles, a sample-barcoded 5' primer and a J-beta primer mix were used. TCRdb processed the 5' RACE reads anew with MiXCR; each CDR3 protein has one entry. This repertoire shows over 1,500,000 distinct CDR3 sequences, roughly 49% found once; its top ten account for 2.1%. The data stem from a study of blood T cells in healthy people across ages. Per germline, CDR1 SQVTM and CDR2 ANQGSEA. V was cut by 0 bases and J by 6 bases, with 32 bases left in between. The CDR3 has 20 amino acids. Study-wide results and limits: PBMCs that were unsorted prevented a conclusive naive versus antigen-experienced comparison.

The donors, aged roughly 6 to 100, were healthy Caucasians from Russia. Approximately 10 milliliters was the volume of peripheral blood drawn from each donor. The receptor was isolated from a woman aged 40 to 55 in good health. Sequenced input: blood. The V call is TRBV29-1, the J call TRBJ1-2; no clear D. DNA for the CDR3: TGCAGCGTTGAAGATGCAATTTGGGTTGGAGGTGAACCGGAAGGGAATGGCTACACCTTC. Translation: CSVEDAIWVGGEPEGNGYTF.